The rows below give T cell receptor beta chains drawn from one sample of a study of cytomegalovirus exposure and HLA in healthy donors. Clones were read by immunoSEQ multiplex PCR, and TCRdb kept only the in-frame ones, dropping some. The repertoire holds fewer than 250,000 clones, 78% seen once, with around an eighth in the top ten. The sequencing input was PBMCs. Source of these receptors: a woman in her 30s in good health and CMV-seropositive. Each CDR3 is given with its conserved first and last residue. A D gene is named only where the DNA matches it firmly. Part of the rows lack a size; the others show once, few, many or a class for expanded clones.

d_gene: -; abundance: -; j_gene: TRBJ1-1; v_gene: TRBV29-1; CDR3aa: CSVTGRWGAEAFF; CDR3nt: TGCAGCGTGACAGGACGGTGGGGAGCTGAAGCTTTCTTT
d_gene: TRBD1; abundance: -; j_gene: TRBJ1-1; v_gene: TRBV4-3; CDR3aa: CASSQDTGGRTEAFF; CDR3nt: TGCGCCAGCAGCCAAGATACAGGGGGCCGCACTGAAGCTTTCTTT
d_gene: TRBD1; abundance: once; j_gene: TRBJ1-1; v_gene: TRBV5-4; CDR3aa: CASSERTGEYAEAFF; CDR3nt: TGTGCCAGCAGCGAAAGGACAGGGGAATACGCTGAAGCTTTCTTT
d_gene: TRBD2; abundance: few; j_gene: TRBJ2-5; v_gene: TRBV15; CDR3aa: CATSRDTSGDLQETQYF; CDR3nt: TGTGCCACCAGCAGAGATACTAGCGGGGATTTACAAGAGACCCAGTACTTC
d_gene: -; abundance: -; j_gene: TRBJ1-3; v_gene: TRBV5-1; CDR3aa: CASSLAWGDTIYF; CDR3nt: TGCGCCAGCAGCTTGGCATGGGGGGACACCATATATTTT
d_gene: -; abundance: -; j_gene: TRBJ2-1; v_gene: TRBV5-4; CDR3aa: CASSRQGSYEQFF; CDR3nt: TGTGCCAGCAGCCGGCAGGGGAGCTATGAGCAGTTCTTC
d_gene: TRBD1; abundance: -; j_gene: TRBJ1-2; v_gene: TRBV5-4; CDR3aa: CASSGTGGGGYTF; CDR3nt: TGTGCCAGCAGCGGGACAGGGGGTGGTGGCTACACCTTC
d_gene: TRBD1; abundance: few; j_gene: TRBJ1-2; v_gene: TRBV5-4; CDR3aa: CASSGQGIGGYTF; CDR3nt: TGTGCCAGCAGCGGACAGGGGATTGGAGGCTACACCTTC
d_gene: -; abundance: -; j_gene: TRBJ1-4; v_gene: TRBV28; CDR3aa: CASGEVTNEKLFF; CDR3nt: TGTGCCAGCGGGGAGGTAACTAATGAAAAACTGTTTTTT
d_gene: -; abundance: -; j_gene: TRBJ1-1; v_gene: TRBV9; CDR3aa: CASSAFFGSGAFF; CDR3nt: TGTGCCAGCAGTGCTTTCTTCGGGTCAGGGGCTTTCTTT
d_gene: TRBD1; abundance: -; j_gene: TRBJ2-7; v_gene: TRBV7-8; CDR3aa: CASSLEIHRGDLSDEQYF; CDR3nt: TGTGCCAGCAGCTTAGAGATTCACAGGGGCGACCTGTCTGACGAGCAGTACTTC
d_gene: TRBD2; abundance: -; j_gene: TRBJ2-5; v_gene: TRBV5-6; CDR3aa: CASSLVGSGGVPETQYF; CDR3nt: TGTGCCAGCAGCTTGGTTGGTAGCGGGGGGGTACCAGAGACCCAGTACTTC
d_gene: TRBD1; abundance: -; j_gene: TRBJ1-5; v_gene: TRBV10-1; CDR3aa: CASPGQGACSNQPQHF; CDR3nt: TGCGCCAGCCCGGGACAGGGGGCTTGTAGCAATCAGCCCCAGCATTTT
d_gene: TRBD1; abundance: -; j_gene: TRBJ2-6; v_gene: TRBV5-4; CDR3aa: CASSLDRALGGANVLTF; CDR3nt: TGTGCCAGCAGTTTAGACAGGGCCCTAGGTGGGGCCAACGTCCTGACTTTC
d_gene: TRBD1; abundance: -; j_gene: TRBJ2-5; v_gene: TRBV6-5; CDR3aa: CASSPSGTGKTQYF; CDR3nt: TGTGCCAGCAGTCCCTCGGGGACAGGGAAGACCCAGTACTTC
d_gene: -; abundance: -; j_gene: TRBJ1-5; v_gene: TRBV27; CDR3aa: CASSSIRNYEDNNQPQHF; CDR3nt: TGTGCCAGCAGTTCAATCCGGAACTATGAGGATAACAATCAGCCCCAGCATTTT
d_gene: TRBD1; abundance: -; j_gene: TRBJ2-3; v_gene: TRBV5-4; CDR3aa: CASRYQGASDTQYF; CDR3nt: TGTGCCAGCAGATACCAGGGGGCATCAGATACGCAGTATTTT
d_gene: TRBD1; abundance: -; j_gene: TRBJ2-3; v_gene: TRBV29-1; CDR3aa: CSVPPSDRSTDTQYF; CDR3nt: TGCAGCGTCCCACCGTCGGACAGGAGCACAGATACGCAGTATTTT
d_gene: -; abundance: -; j_gene: TRBJ2-5; v_gene: TRBV7-9; CDR3aa: CASSFLAKGETQYF; CDR3nt: TGTGCCAGCAGCTTCCTAGCCAAGGGAGAGACCCAGTACTTC
d_gene: TRBD2; abundance: -; j_gene: TRBJ2-3; v_gene: TRBV18; CDR3aa: CASSGTSGTDTQYF; CDR3nt: TGTGCCAGCTCGGGTACTAGCGGCACAGATACGCAGTATTTT
d_gene: -; abundance: once; j_gene: TRBJ1-2; v_gene: TRBV6-5; CDR3aa: CASSFISGNYGYTF; CDR3nt: TGTGCCAGCAGTTTTATATCCGGGAACTATGGCTACACCTTC
d_gene: TRBD2; abundance: few; j_gene: TRBJ2-5; v_gene: TRBV2; CDR3aa: CASSSTSGSSGETQYF; CDR3nt: TGTGCCAGCAGTTCGACTAGCGGGAGTAGCGGAGAGACCCAGTACTTC
d_gene: TRBD2; abundance: once; j_gene: TRBJ2-3; v_gene: TRBV4-2; CDR3aa: CASSRLAGGDTDTQYF; CDR3nt: TGTGCCAGCAGCAGGCTAGCGGGGGGGGACACAGATACGCAGTATTTT
d_gene: -; abundance: -; j_gene: TRBJ1-4; v_gene: TRBV28; CDR3aa: CASSIPGVGVTNEKLFF; CDR3nt: TGTGCCAGCAGTATACCCGGAGTAGGTGTGACTAATGAAAAACTGTTTTTT
d_gene: -; abundance: -; j_gene: TRBJ2-3; v_gene: TRBV6-5; CDR3aa: CATEHTDTQYF; CDR3nt: TGTGCCACCGAGCACACAGATACGCAGTATTTT
d_gene: -; abundance: -; j_gene: TRBJ1-1; v_gene: TRBV6-6; CDR3aa: CASSSTGTPEAFF; CDR3nt: TGTGCCAGCAGTTCTACCGGGACACCTGAAGCTTTCTTT
d_gene: -; abundance: -; j_gene: TRBJ2-1; v_gene: TRBV4-1; CDR3aa: CASSHYLADEQFF; CDR3nt: TGCGCCAGCAGCCACTACTTAGCGGATGAGCAGTTCTTC
d_gene: TRBD1; abundance: once; j_gene: TRBJ2-7; v_gene: TRBV27; CDR3aa: CASSFGQVPSYEQYF; CDR3nt: TGTGCCAGCAGTTTCGGACAGGTACCCTCCTACGAGCAGTACTTC
d_gene: -; abundance: -; j_gene: TRBJ1-5; v_gene: TRBV18; CDR3aa: CASSLQNQPQHF; CDR3nt: TGTGCCAGCTCACTCCAGAATCAGCCCCAGCATTTT
d_gene: TRBD1; abundance: -; j_gene: TRBJ2-2; v_gene: TRBV5-5; CDR3aa: CASSSGTGGANTGELFF; CDR3nt: TGTGCCAGCAGCTCGGGGACAGGGGGCGCGAACACCGGGGAGCTGTTTTTT
d_gene: -; abundance: few; j_gene: TRBJ1-2; v_gene: TRBV7-2; CDR3aa: CASSLGGAGYGYTF; CDR3nt: TGTGCCAGCAGCTTGGGGGGGGCGGGCTATGGCTACACCTTC
d_gene: -; abundance: -; j_gene: TRBJ2-3; v_gene: TRBV19; CDR3aa: CASRSLAFSTDTQYF; CDR3nt: TGTGCCAGCCGTTCCCTAGCGTTTAGCACAGATACGCAGTATTTT
d_gene: -; abundance: -; j_gene: TRBJ1-3; v_gene: TRBV30; CDR3aa: CAFQRLSHSGNTIYF; CDR3nt: TGTGCCTTCCAGCGCCTCAGCCACTCTGGAAACACCATATATTTT